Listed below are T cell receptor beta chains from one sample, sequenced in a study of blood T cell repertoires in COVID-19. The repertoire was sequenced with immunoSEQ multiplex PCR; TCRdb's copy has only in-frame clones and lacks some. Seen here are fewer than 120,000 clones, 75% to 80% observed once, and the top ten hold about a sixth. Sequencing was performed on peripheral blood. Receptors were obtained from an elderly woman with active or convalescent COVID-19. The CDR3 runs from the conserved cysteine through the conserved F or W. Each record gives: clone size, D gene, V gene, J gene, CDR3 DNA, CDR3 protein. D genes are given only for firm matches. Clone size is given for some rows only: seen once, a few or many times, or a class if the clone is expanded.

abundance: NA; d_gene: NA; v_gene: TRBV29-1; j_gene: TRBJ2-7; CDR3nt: TGCAGCGTACTCAGGAGCGCCGCGGGATACGAGCAGTACTTC; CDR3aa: CSVLRSAAGYEQYF
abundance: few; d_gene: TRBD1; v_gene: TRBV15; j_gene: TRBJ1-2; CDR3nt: TGTGCCACCAGCAGAGATGGACAGGGGGAAGGCTACACCTTC; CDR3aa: CATSRDGQGEGYTF
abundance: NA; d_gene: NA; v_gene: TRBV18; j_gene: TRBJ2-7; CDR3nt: TGTGCCAGCTCACCAGGCGGGGCCCTGAACTACGAGCAGTACTTC; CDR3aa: CASSPGGALNYEQYF
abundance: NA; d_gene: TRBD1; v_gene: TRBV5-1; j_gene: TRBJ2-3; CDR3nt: TGCGCCAGCAGCTTGGAGGGGAGACAGGGGAGCACAGATACGCAGTATTTT; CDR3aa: CASSLEGRQGSTDTQYF
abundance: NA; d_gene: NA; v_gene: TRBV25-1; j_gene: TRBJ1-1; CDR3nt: TGTGCCAGCAGTGAATATGGCGGCGGACTCACGGCTGAAGCTTTCTTT; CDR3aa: CASSEYGGGLTAEAFF
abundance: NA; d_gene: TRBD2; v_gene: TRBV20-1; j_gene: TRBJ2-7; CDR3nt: TGCAGTGCTAGTCGGGAGCAGACTAGCGGGTCTACGAGGCAGTACTTC; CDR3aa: CSASREQTSGSTRQYF
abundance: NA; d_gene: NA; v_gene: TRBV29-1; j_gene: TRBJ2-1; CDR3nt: TGCAGCGGCAGGGTGGATGAGCAGTTCTTC; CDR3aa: CSGRVDEQFF
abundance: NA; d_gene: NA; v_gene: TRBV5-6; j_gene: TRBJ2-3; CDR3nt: TGTGCCAGCAGCACTGCAACTGGAGGGTCAGATACGCAGTATTTT; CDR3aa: CASSTATGGSDTQYF
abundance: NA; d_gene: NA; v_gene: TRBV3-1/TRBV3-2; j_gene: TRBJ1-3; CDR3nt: TGTGCCAGCAGCCCAGGGTGGACTGGAAACACCATATATTTT; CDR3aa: CASSPGWTGNTIYF
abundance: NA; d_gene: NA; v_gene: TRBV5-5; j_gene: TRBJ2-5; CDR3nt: TGTGCCAGCCTAAAGGGAGCGGGAGAGACCCAGTACTTC; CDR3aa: CASLKGAGETQYF
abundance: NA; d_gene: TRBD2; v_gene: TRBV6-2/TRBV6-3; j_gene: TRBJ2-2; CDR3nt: TGTGCCAGCAGTACTCGGACTAGCGGGAGCCGGATATACACCGGGGAGCTGTTTTTT; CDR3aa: CASSTRTSGSRIYTGELFF
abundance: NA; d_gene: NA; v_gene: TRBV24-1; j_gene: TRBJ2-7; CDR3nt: TGTGCCACCAGTGATTTGGAGGAGCAGTACTTC; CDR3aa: CATSDLEEQYF
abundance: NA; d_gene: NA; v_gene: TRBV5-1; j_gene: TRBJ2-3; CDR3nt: TGCGCCAGCAGCTCCGCAGGGTTTCAAGATACGCAGTATTTT; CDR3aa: CASSSAGFQDTQYF
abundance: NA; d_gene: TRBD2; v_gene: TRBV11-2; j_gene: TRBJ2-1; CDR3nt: TGTGCCAGCAGCTCGAAGACTAGCGTGAGTCAGTACAATGAGCAGTTCTTC; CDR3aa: CASSSKTSVSQYNEQFF
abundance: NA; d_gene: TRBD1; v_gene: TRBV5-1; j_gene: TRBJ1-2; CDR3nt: TGCGCCAGCAGCGTGGACAGGGGGCGTAATGCGGATAGGGCCTTC; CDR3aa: CASSVDRGRNADRAF
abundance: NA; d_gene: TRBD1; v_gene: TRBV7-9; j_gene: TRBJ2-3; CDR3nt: TGTGCCAGCAGCTTATGGGACAGGACAGATACGCAGTATTTT; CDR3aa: CASSLWDRTDTQYF